The 21 T cell receptor beta chains listed next were all sequenced from one sample in a study of cytomegalovirus exposure and HLA in healthy donors. Both 60 Vbeta primers and 13 Jbeta primers went into the PCR. Assay: immunoSEQ multiplex PCR; the TCRdb copy retains only in-frame clones and omits some. The table includes 74,000 or so clones, 78% detected once. Sequenced sample: PBMCs. All receptors derive from a male donor in good health and CMV-seropositive.

CDR3: CASSEALLERTGDNEQFF. CDR3 DNA sequence: TGTGCCAGCAGTGAAGCGCTTCTTGAACGGACAGGGGACAATGAGCAGTTCTTC. The rearrangement uses TRBV2 and TRBJ2-1; 9 bases match TRBD1. The CDR3 spans 18 residues. The V segment lost 0 bases and the J segment 5 bases; nucleotides outside the gene matches: 11. The germline gives CDR1 SNHLY, CDR2 FYNNEI.

This clone was recorded a few times. The chain uses TRBV5-4 and TRBJ1-5, with D possibly matching TRBD1 (6 bases). Germline V gene sequence: CDR1 SGHNT, CDR2 YYREEE (reference sequence). The CDR3 is made up of 15 amino acids. V lost 3 bases, J lost 0 bases, and 10 bases lay in between. CDR3 nucleotide sequence: TGTGCCAGCAGCTCACAGGGTATTAGCAATCAGCCCCAGCATTTT. It is translated as CASSSQGISNQPQHF.

V and J are TRBV19 and TRBJ1-2; the D is unclear. This CDR3 contains 13 residues. Trimming removed 3 bases from V and 2 bases from J, with 7 bases in between. Germline-derived CDR1 and CDR2 are LNHDA and SQIVND (reference sequence). As DNA, the CDR3 is TGTGCCAGTAGTATTTCAGCGAACTATGGCTACACCTTC. Amino acid sequence: CASSISANYGYTF.

This clone has a single count. In DNA, the CDR3 is TGTGCCAGCAGCTTACAACCAGGCACAGATACGCAGTATTTT. It yields the protein CASSLQPGTDTQYF. The V and J genes are TRBV7-8 and TRBJ2-3; no clear D. V lost 2 bases and J lost 1, with 7 bases in between. The CDR3 is 14 amino acids. Germline CDR1 is SGHVS and CDR2 is FQNEAQ.

The J gene is TRBJ1-5, the V gene TRBV7-2, with 8 positions matching TRBD1. V was pared by 1 base and J by 6 bases, with 5 bases of the junction left unmatched. The CDR3 is made up of 15 amino acids. Per the germline V gene, CDR1 is SGHTA and CDR2 is FQGNSA. In DNA, the CDR3 is TGTGCCAGCAGCTTAGTGATTACAGGGGGTCAGCCCCAGCATTTT. Residues: CASSLVITGGQPQHF.

V is TRBV19 and J is TRBJ2-7; D may be TRBD1 (6 bases). The V gene lost 2 bases and the J gene lost 2 bases, with 13 bases spanning the gap. CDR1 is LNHDA and CDR2 is SQIVND in the germline V gene (reference sequence). The CDR3 is 15 residues long. For the CDR3, the DNA is TGTGCCAGTAGTATATACCTGGGGGCCGCCTACGAGCAGTACTTC. Amino acid sequence: CASSIYLGAAYEQYF. Complete variable domain (other parts from reference TRBV19 and TRBJ2-7): DGGITQSPKYLFRKEGQNVTLSCEQNLNHDAMYWYRQDPGQGLRLIYYSQIVNDFQKGDIAEGYSVSREKKESFPLTVTSAQKNPTAFYLCASSIYLGAAYEQYFGPGTRLTVT.

The V and J genes are TRBV4-2 and TRBJ1-6, with D uncertain. CDR1 is LGHNA and CDR2 is YNFKEQ in the germline V gene. The CDR3 consists of 17 residues. Trimming shortened V by 0 bases and J by 3 bases, and 12 bases separated the two germline ends. The CDR3: CASSQDTGRNYNSPLHF. As DNA, the CDR3 is TGTGCCAGCAGCCAAGATACCGGGAGGAACTATAATTCACCCCTCCACTTT.

This chain links TRBV7-9 with TRBJ2-7; tentative D call: TRBD1 (7 bases). CDR1 SEHNR and CDR2 FQNEAQ come from the germline V gene (reference sequence). Trimming took 5 bases from V and 2 from J, leaving 13 bases between them. The CDR3 loop spans 14 amino acids. CDR3 sequence: CASSRGGTAYEQYF. CDR3 DNA: TGTGCCAGCAGCCGAGGCGGGACAGCCTACGAGCAGTACTTC.

The table lists this clone with a few counts. V and J are TRBV28 and TRBJ2-7; D not resolved. The length of the CDR3 is 16 residues. Germline V gene lookup returns CDR1 MDHEN and CDR2 SYDVKM. Between the trimmed V and J ends, which lost 3 bases and 1 base, there was a span of 16 bases. CDR3 sequence (DNA): TGTGCCAGCAGTTTTCACCTGGCAGTTCTTTCCTACGAGCAGTACTTC. Translating gives CASSFHLAVLSYEQYF.

This sequence joins TRBV29-1 and TRBJ2-1, with TRBD2 matching over 10 bases. This CDR3 has 12 residues. The germline gives CDR1 SQVTM, CDR2 ANQGSEA. Germline trimming cut 5 bases from V and 9 bases from J; bases unmatched to any gene: 4. For the CDR3, the DNA is TGCAGCGTTCTCCTAGCGGGAGTTGAGCAGTTCTTC. This codes for CSVLLAGVEQFF.

This clone was picked up a small number of times. The chain combines TRBV5-1 with TRBJ2-5; perhaps TRBD2 as D (5 bases). The V end was cut by 0 bases, the J end by 7 bases, with 13 bases between. The CDR3 contains 14 residues. CDR1 is SGHRS, CDR2 YFSETQ, per germline. The DNA for the CDR3 is TGCGCCAGCAGCTTGGAGGCGGGCCTGGGGACCCAGTACTTC. It encodes CASSLEAGLGTQYF.

The rearrangement links TRBV9 to TRBJ2-3, with 9 bases that match TRBD1. Losses at the gene ends were 3 bases for V and 2 bases for J; bases not matched to a gene: 4. The CDR3 length is 15 residues. Germline V gene sequence: CDR1 SGDLS, CDR2 YYNGEE. The CDR3 spells CASSGGQGLTDTQYF. As DNA, the CDR3 is TGTGCCAGCAGCGGCGGACAGGGGCTCACAGATACGCAGTATTTT.

The chain couples TRBV28 to TRBJ2-7; TRBD1 agrees at 7 bases. V lost 5 bases and J lost 4; bases outside the gene matches: 2. In germline, CDR1 is MDHEN, CDR2 SYDVKM. This CDR3 contains 12 residues. The CDR3: CASSPQGYEQYF. The CDR3 DNA is TGTGCCAGCAGTCCACAGGGGTACGAGCAGTACTTC.

The V call is TRBV10-3, the J call TRBJ2-5, with TRBD2 identical over 11 bases. The last part of the DNA fits TRBJ2-7 better; the J call may be wrong. Germline CDR1 ENHRY, CDR2 SYGVKD. CDR3 length: 13 amino acids. As DNA, the CDR3 is TGTGCCATCAGAGGGACTAGCGGCTACGAGCAGTACTTC. Translated: CAIRGTSGYEQYF.

The genes are TRBV5-6 and TRBJ1-5; D remains unclear. Germline V lookup: CDR1 SGHDT, CDR2 YYEEEE. The V end lost 0 bases, the J end lost 7 bases, and 8 bases lay between the germline ends. The CDR3 sequence is 13 residues long. The CDR3, as DNA: TGTGCCAGCAGCTTGGGGGCAAGACAGCCCCAGCATTTT. The encoded protein is CASSLGARQPQHF.

V is TRBV5-4 and J is TRBJ2-2, with 14 bases identical to TRBD2. The germline gives CDR1 SGHNT, CDR2 YYREEE (reference sequence). CDR3 length: 18 residues. The trim removed 4 bases at V and 3 bases at J, leaving 8 bases unmatched. The CDR3 region has the DNA TGTGCCAGCAGCCCGGGACTAGCGGGGGCACGCTACACCGGGGAGCTGTTTTTT. This encodes CASSPGLAGARYTGELFF.

The chain couples TRBV6-1 to TRBJ2-3; 13 bases are a match to TRBD2. Germline V lookup: CDR1 MNHNS, CDR2 SASEGT. Trimming at V came to 4 bases and at J to 14 bases, leaving 15 bases not matched to a gene. CDR3 length: 16 amino acids. CDR3 residues: CASSGINSGTSGVGYF. The CDR3 DNA sequence: TGTGCCAGCAGTGGCATAAACTCCGGGACTAGCGGGGTGGGGTATTTT.

This sequence joins TRBV9 and TRBJ2-5; 11 nucleotides line up with TRBD1. CDR3 size: 15 residues. Germline CDR1 and CDR2: SGDLS and YYNGEE. J lost 5 bases, V lost 3 bases, and 6 bases had no gene match. CDR3 DNA sequence: TGTGCCAGCAGCGGGGACAGGGGGGAGTCGGAGACCCAGTACTTC. Its protein is CASSGDRGESETQYF.

The V and J genes are TRBV7-6 and TRBJ2-1, with 11 bases aligning to TRBD2. The germline V gene has CDR1 SGHVS and CDR2 FNYEAQ. After removal of 1 base from V and 10 bases from J, the junction contained 6 bases not matched to a gene. The length of the CDR3 is 15 residues. Here the CDR3 reads CASSLGSGGAREQFF. CDR3 DNA sequence: TGTGCCAGCAGCTTAGGTAGCGGGGGGGCTAGGGAGCAGTTCTTC.

A single count supports this clone. J is TRBJ2-7 and V is TRBV27, with D uncertain. The length of the CDR3 is 14 residues. Germline V gene sequence: CDR1 MNHEY, CDR2 SMNVEV (reference sequence). Deletions cut 3 bases from V and 0 bases from J, with 9 bases between. The CDR3 DNA is TGTGCCAGCAGTTTGGTCGAGTCCTCCTACGAGCAGTACTTC. It yields the protein CASSLVESSYEQYF.

This clone was counted between two and nine times. This chain links TRBV6-5 with TRBJ2-7, with D possibly matching TRBD2 (6 bases). This CDR3 region has 14 residues. Germline V lookup: CDR1 MNHEY, CDR2 SVGAGI. Trimming removed 2 bases at V and 0 bases at J, with 8 bases between. In DNA, the CDR3 is TGTGCCAGCAGTTACGTCGGGGGCTCCTACGAGCAGTACTTC. It is translated as CASSYVGGSYEQYF.